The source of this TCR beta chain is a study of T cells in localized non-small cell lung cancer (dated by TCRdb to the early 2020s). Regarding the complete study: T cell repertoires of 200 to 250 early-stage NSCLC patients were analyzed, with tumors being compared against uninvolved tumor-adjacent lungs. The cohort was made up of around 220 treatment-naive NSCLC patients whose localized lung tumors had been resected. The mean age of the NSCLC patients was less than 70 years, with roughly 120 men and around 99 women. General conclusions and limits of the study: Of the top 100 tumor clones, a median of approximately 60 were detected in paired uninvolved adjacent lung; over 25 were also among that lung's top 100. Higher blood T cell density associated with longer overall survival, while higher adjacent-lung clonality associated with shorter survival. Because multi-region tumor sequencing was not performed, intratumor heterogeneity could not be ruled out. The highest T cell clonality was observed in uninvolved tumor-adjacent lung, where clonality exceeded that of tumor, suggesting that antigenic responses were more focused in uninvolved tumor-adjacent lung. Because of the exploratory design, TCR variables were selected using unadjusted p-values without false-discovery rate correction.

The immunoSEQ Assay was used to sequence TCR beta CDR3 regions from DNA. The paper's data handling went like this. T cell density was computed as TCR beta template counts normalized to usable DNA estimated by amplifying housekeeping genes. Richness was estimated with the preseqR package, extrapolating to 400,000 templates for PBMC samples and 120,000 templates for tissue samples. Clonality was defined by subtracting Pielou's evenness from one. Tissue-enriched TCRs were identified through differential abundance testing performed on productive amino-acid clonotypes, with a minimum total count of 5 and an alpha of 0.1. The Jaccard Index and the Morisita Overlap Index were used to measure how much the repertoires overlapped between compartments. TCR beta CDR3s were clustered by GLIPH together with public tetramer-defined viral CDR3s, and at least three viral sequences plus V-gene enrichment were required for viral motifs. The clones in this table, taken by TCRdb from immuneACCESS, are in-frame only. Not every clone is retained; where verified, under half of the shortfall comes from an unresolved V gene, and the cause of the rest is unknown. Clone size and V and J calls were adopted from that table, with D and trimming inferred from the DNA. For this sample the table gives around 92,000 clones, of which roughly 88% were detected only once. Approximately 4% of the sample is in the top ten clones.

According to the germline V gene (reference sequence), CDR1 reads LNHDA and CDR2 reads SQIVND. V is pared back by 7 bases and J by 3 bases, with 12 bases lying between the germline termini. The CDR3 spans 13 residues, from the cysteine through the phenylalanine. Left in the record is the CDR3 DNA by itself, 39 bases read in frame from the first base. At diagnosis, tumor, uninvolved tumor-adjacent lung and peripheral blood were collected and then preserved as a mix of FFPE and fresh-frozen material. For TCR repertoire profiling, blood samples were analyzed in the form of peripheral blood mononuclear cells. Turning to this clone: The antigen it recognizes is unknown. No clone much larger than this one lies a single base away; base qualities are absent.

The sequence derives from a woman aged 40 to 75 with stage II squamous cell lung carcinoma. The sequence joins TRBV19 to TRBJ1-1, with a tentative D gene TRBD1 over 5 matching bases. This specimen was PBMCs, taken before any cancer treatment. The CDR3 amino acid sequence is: CASKEQAYTEAFF. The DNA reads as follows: TGTGCCAGTAAGGAACAGGCTTACACTGAAGCTTTCTTT.